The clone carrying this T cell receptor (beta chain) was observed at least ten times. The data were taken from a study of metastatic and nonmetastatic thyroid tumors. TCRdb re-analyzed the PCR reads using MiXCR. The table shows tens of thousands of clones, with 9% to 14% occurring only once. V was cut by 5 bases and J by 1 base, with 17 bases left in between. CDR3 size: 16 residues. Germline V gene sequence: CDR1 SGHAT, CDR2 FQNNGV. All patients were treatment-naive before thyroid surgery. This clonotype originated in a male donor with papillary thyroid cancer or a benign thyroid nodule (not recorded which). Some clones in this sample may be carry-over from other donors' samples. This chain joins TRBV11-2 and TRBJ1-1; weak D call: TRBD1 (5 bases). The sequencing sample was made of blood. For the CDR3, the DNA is TGTGCCAGCAGCAATCTGCAGGGTTTGGGGAACACTGAAGCTTTCTTT. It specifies CASSNLQGLGNTEAFF. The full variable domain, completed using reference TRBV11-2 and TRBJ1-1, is EAGVAQSPRYKIIEKRQSVAFWCNPISGHATLYWYQQILGQGPKLLIQFQNNGVVDDSQLPKDRFSAERLKGVDSTLKIQPAKLEDSAVYLCASSNLQGLGNTEAFFGQGTRLTVV.